This TCR beta chain originates from a study of response to subunit inactivated influenza vaccine. Study conclusions and caveats: Only a handful of new T cells, the authors suggested, are recruited with each seasonal influenza vaccination.

A remark on this clonotype: Its target is not known.

TCRdb reprocessed the RT-PCR reads via MiXCR and lists one record per CDR3 protein. The sample consists of approximately 520,000 distinct CDR3 sequences, approximately 15% of them appearing once. The CDR3 loop spans 15 amino acids. V shed 4 bases, J shed 10 bases, and the junction held 10 bases outside the gene matches. CDR1 and CDR2 (germline): LGHDT, YNNKEL (reference sequence). This chain connects TRBV3-1 to TRBJ2-1, with TRBD2 identical over 10 bases. The source of this sequence is a man aged 45 to 70 who received an inactivated influenza vaccine. The material was CD4+ T cells sorted from PBMCs, obtained less than 25 months after vaccination. The CDR3, as DNA: TGTGCCAGCAGCCGCCTAGCGGGGGTAATAGGCGAGCAGTTCTTC. Translation gives CASSRLAGVIGEQFF.